This T cell receptor (beta chain) comes out of a study of cytomegalovirus exposure and HLA in healthy donors. With regard to this clone: What it binds is not known.

Whole-study results and caveats: In a later analysis, common viral pathogens appeared linked to several of the most significant clusters. A later analysis linked a missense DCLRE1C variant to TCR beta V- and J-gene trimming.

Use of 60 Vbeta and 13 Jbeta primers characterized the PCR. The data were produced by immunoSEQ multiplex PCR, yet TCRdb's version contains in-frame clones alone and is incomplete. The repertoire holds about 200,000 clones, with about 86% as singletons. Trimming cost V 5 bases and J 7 bases, with 17 bases left between them. The V gene's germline CDR1 is MDHEN and CDR2 SYDVKM. This CDR3 is built from 14 residues. V and J are TRBV28 and TRBJ1-2, with a possible D match to TRBD1 (5 bases). This clonotype was obtained from a woman aged 25 to 39 in good health and CMV-seronegative. Sequenced input: PBMCs. For the CDR3, the DNA is TGTGCCAGCAGTCCCGGGGAGGTTCAGGGTGGCTACACCTTC. It specifies CASSPGEVQGGYTF.